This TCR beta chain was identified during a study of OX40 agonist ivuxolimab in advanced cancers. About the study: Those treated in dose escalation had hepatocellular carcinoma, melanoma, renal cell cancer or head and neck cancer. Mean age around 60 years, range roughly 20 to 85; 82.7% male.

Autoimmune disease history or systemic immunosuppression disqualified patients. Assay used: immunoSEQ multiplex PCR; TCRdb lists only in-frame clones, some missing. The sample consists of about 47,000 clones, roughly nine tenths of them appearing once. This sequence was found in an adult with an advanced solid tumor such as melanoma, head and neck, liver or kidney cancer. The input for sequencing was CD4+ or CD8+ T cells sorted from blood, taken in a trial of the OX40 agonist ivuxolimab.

CDR3 DNA sequence: TGTGCCTGGAGTGCGGGGAGCCGAAACTATGGCTACACCTTC. This sequence encodes CAWSAGSRNYGYTF. The chain joins TRBV30 to TRBJ1-2, with no clear D. Germline-derived CDR1 and CDR2 are GTSNPN and SVGIG (reference sequence). This CDR3 has 14 amino acids. With 1 base removed from V and 2 bases from J, the gap between germline ends came to 11 bases.